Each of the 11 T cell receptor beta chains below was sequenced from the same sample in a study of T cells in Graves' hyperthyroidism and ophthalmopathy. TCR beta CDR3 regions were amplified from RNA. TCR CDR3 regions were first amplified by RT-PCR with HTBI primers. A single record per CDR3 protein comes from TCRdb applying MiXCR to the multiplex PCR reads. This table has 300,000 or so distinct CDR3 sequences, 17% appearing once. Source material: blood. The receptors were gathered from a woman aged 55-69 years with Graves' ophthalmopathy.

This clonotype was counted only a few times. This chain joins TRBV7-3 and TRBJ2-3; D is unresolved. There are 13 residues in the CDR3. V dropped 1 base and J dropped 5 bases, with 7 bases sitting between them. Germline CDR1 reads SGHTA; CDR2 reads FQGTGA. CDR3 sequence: CASSLNSLDTQYF. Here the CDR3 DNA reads TGTGCCAGCAGCTTAAATAGTTTAGATACGCAGTATTTT.

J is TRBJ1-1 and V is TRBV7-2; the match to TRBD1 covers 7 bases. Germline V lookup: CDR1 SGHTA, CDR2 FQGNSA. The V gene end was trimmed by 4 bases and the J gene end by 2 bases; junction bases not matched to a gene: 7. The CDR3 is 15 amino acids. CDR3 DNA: TGTGCCAGCAGCTCTCAGGGGGGTGGAAACACTGAAGCTTTCTTT. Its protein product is CASSSQGGGNTEAFF.

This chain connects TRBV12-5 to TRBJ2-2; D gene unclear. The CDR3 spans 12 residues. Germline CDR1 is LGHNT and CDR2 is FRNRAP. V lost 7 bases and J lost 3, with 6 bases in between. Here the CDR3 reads CASALDTGELFF. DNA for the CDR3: TGTGCTAGTGCTTTAGACACCGGGGAGCTGTTTTTT. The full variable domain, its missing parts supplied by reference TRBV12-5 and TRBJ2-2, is DARVTQTPRHKVTEMGQEVTMRCQPILGHNTVFWYRQTMMQGLELLAYFRNRAPLDDSGMPKDRFSAEMPDATLATLKIQPSEPRDSAVYFCASALDTGELFFGEGSRLTVL.

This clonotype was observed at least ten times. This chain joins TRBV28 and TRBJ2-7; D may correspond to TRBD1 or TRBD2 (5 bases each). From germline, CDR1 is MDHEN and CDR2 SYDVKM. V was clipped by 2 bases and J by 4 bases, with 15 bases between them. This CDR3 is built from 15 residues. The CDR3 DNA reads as TGTGCCAGCAGTTTAGGGGGAAACACTCTTTACGAGCAGTACTTC. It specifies CASSLGGNTLYEQYF.

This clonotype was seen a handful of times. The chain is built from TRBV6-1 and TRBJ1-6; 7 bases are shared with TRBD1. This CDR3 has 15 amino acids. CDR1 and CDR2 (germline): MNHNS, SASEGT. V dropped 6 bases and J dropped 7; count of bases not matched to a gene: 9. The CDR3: CASRNTGTANSPLHF. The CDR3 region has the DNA TGTGCCAGCAGAAACACCGGGACAGCAAATTCACCCCTCCACTTT.

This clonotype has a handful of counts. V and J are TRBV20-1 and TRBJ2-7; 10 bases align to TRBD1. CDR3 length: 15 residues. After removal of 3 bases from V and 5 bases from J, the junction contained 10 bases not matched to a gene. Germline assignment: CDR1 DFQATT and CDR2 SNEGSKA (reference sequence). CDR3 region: CSARSFETGGNEQYF. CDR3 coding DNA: TGCAGTGCTAGGAGCTTCGAGACAGGGGGCAACGAGCAGTACTTC.

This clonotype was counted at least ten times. As DNA, the CDR3 is TGTGCCACCAGCAGAGGGGGAAGGGAAGGTGAAAAACTGTTTTTT. Its protein product is CATSRGGREGEKLFF. This chain connects TRBV15 to TRBJ1-4, with no clear D. Trimming stripped 1 base from V and 7 bases from J, with 13 bases between. The germline CDR1 and CDR2 sequences are LNHNV and YYDKDF (reference sequence). This CDR3 region has 15 residues.

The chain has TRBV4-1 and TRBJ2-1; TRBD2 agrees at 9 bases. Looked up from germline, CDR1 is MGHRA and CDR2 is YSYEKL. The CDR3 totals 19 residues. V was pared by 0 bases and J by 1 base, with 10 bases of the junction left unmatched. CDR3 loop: CASSQDRRLAGSSYNEQFF. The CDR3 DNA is TGCGCCAGCAGCCAAGATCGTAGGCTAGCGGGAAGTTCCTACAATGAGCAGTTCTTC.

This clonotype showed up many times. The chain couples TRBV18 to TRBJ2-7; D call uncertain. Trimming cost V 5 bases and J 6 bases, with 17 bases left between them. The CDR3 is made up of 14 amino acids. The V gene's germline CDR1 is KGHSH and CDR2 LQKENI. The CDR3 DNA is TGTGCCAGCTCAGCCAGACCTCCCCCGGGCGAGCAGTACTTC. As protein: CASSARPPPGEQYF. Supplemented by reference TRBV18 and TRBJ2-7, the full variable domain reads NAGVMQNPRHLVRRRGQEARLRCSPMKGHSHVYWYRQLPEEGLKFMVYLQKENIIDESGMPKERFSAEFPKEGPSILRIQQVVRGDSAAYFCASSARPPPGEQYFGPGTRLTVT.

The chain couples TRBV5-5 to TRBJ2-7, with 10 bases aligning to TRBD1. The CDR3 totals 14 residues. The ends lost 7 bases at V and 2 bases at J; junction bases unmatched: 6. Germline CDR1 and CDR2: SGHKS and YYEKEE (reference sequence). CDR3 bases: TGTGCCAGCGGACGGACAGGGGGTCCCTACGAGCAGTACTTC. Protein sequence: CASGRTGGPYEQYF.

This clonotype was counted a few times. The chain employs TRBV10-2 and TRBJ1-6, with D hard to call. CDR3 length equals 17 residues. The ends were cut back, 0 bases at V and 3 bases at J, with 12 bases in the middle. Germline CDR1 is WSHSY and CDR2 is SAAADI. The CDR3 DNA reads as TGCGCCAGCAGTGAGTCGACATGGCGCCACTATAATTCACCCCTCCACTTT. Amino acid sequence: CASSESTWRHYNSPLHF.